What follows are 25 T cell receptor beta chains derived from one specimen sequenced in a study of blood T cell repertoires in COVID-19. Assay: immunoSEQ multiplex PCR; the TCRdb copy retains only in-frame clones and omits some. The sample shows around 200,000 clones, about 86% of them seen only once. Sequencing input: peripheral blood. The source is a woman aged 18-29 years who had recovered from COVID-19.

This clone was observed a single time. For the CDR3, the DNA is TGTGCCAGCAGTTTAGCGCGGGTCTCGGAAGCTTTCTTT. Its translation: CASSLARVSEAFF. This rearrangement joins TRBV12-3 or TRBV12-4 to TRBJ1-1; D is unclear. Trimming left V 0 bases short and J 8 bases short, with 10 bases between. The CDR3 totals 13 residues.

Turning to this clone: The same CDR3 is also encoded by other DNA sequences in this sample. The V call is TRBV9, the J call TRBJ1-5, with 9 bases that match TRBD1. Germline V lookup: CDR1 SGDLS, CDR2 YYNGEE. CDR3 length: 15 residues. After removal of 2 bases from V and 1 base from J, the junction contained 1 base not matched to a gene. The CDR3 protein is CASSVGTGSNQPQHF. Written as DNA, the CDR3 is TGTGCCAGCAGCGTCGGGACAGGGAGCAATCAGCCCCAGCATTTT.

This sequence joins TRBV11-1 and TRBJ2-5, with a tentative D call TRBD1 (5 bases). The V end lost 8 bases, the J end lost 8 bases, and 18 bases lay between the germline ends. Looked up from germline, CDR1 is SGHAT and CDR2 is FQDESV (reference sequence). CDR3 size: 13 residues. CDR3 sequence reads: CASQDSSKRTQYF. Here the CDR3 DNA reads TGTGCCAGCCAAGACAGCTCCAAGAGAACCCAGTACTTC.

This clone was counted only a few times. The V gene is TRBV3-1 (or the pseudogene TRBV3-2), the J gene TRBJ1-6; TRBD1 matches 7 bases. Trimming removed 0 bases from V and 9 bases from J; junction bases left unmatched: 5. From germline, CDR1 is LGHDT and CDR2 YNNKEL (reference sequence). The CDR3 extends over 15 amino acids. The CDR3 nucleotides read TGTGCCAGCAGCCAAGATTGGGCAGGGGGTTCACCCCTCCACTTT. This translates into CASSQDWAGGSPLHF.

The CDR3 here is CASSAPGGTNEKLFF. In DNA, the CDR3 is TGTGCCAGCAGTGCCCCCGGGGGGACTAATGAAAAACTGTTTTTT. The rearrangement links TRBV2 to TRBJ1-4, with D perhaps matching TRBD1 (5 bases). The length of the CDR3 is 15 residues. Trimming took 4 bases from V and 2 from J, leaving 11 bases between them. Germline V lookup: CDR1 SNHLY, CDR2 FYNNEI.

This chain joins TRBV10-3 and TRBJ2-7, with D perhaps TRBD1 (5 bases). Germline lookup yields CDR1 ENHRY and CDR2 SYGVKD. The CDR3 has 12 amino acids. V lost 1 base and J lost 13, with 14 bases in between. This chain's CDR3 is CAISEFAGSLYV. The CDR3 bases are TGTGCCATCAGTGAGTTCGCAGGGTCGCTCTACGTC.

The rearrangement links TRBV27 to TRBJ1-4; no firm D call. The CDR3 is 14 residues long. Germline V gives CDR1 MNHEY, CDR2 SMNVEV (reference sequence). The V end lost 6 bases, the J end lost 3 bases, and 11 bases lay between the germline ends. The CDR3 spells CASSLAGANEKLFF. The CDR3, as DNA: TGTGCCAGCAGCCTCGCCGGAGCTAATGAAAAACTGTTTTTT.

CDR3 in DNA: TGTGCCAGCTCAAATGGAAACAGCCAAGGCCAAGCTTTCTTT. This codes for CASSNGNSQGQAFF. This chain joins TRBV18 and TRBJ1-1; D gene unclear. With 5 bases removed from V and 9 bases from J, the gap between germline ends came to 19 bases. This CDR3 contains 14 residues. CDR1 and CDR2 from the germline V gene are KGHSH and LQKENI.

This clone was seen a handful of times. The CDR3 nucleotides read TGTGCCAGCTCACCACGAACGGGACAGCCGCTGGATGAGCAGTTCTTC. This gives the protein CASSPRTGQPLDEQFF. J is TRBJ2-1 and V is TRBV18; 7 bases are shared with TRBD1. J gave up 8 bases and V 1 base, and 11 bases lay outside the gene matches. From germline, CDR1 is KGHSH and CDR2 LQKENI. The CDR3 runs 16 residues.

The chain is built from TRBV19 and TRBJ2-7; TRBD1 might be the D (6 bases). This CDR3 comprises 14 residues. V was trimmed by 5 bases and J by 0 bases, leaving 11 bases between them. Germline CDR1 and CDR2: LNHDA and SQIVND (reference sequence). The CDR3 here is CASSFDRSSYEQYF. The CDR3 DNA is TGTGCCAGTAGTTTTGACAGGAGCTCCTACGAGCAGTACTTC.

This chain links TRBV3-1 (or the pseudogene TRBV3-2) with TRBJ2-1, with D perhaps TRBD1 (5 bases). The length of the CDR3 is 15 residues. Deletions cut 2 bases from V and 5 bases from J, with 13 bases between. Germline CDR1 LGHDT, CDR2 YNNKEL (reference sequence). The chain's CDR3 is CASSQLRGVDNEQFF. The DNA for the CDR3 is TGTGCCAGCAGCCAATTAAGGGGCGTCGACAATGAGCAGTTCTTC.

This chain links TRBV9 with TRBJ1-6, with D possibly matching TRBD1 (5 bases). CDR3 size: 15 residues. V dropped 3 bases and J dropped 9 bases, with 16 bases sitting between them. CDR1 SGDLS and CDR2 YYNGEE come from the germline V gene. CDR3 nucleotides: TGTGCCAGCAGCGCGGGGGTGAGTTTAGGTTCACCCCTCCACTTT. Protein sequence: CASSAGVSLGSPLHF. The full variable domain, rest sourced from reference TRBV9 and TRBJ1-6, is DSGVTQTPKHLITATGQRVTLRCSPRSGDLSVYWYQQSLDQGLQFLIQYYNGEERAKGNILERFSAQQFPDLHSELNLSSLELGDSALYFCASSAGVSLGSPLHFGNGTRLTVT.

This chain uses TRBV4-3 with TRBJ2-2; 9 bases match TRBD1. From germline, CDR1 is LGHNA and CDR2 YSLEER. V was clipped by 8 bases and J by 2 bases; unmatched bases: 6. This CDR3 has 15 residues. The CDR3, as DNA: TGCGCCAGCGGTACAGGGGGCGGTAACACCGGGGAGCTGTTTTTT. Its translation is CASGTGGGNTGELFF.

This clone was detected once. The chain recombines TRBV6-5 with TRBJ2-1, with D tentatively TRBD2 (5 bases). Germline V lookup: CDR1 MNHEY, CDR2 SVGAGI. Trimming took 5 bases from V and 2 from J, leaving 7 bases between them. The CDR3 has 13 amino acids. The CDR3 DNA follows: TGTGCCAGCAGTCCACTAGCCTACAATGAGCAGTTCTTC. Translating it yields CASSPLAYNEQFF.

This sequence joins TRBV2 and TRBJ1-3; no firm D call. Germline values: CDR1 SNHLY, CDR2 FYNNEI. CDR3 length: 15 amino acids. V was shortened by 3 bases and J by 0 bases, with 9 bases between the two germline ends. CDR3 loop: CASSETPASGNTIYF. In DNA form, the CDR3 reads TGTGCCAGCAGTGAGACACCCGCCTCTGGAAACACCATATATTTT. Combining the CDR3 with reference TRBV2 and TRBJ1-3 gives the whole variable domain EPEVTQTPSHQVTQMGQEVILRCVPISNHLYFYWYRQILGQKVEFLVSFYNNEISEKSEIFDDQFSVERPDGSNFTLKIRSTKLEDSAMYFCASSETPASGNTIYFGEGSWLTVV.

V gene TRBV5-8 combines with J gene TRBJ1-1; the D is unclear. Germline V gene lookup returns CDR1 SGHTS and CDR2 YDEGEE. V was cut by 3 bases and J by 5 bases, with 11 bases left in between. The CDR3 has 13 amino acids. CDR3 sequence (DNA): TGTGCCAGCAGCTATACCGGGAGGACTGAAGCTTTCTTT. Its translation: CASSYTGRTEAFF.

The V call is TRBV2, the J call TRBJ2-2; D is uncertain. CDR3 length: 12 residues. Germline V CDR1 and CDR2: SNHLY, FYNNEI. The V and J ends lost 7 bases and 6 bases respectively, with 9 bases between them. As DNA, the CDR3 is TGTGCCAGCACCCCCCCCGCCGGGGAGCTGTTTTTT. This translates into CASTPPAGELFF.

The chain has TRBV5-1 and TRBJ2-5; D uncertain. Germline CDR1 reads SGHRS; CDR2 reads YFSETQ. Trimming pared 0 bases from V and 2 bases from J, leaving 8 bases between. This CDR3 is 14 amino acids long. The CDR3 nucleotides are TGCGCCAGCAGCTTGGGTGTCAGGCAAGAGACCCAGTACTTC. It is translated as CASSLGVRQETQYF.

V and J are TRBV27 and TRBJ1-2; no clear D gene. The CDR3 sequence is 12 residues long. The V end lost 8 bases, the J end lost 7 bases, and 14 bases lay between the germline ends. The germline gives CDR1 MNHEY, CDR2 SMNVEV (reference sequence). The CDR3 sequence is CASSPGWGGYTF. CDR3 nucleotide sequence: TGTGCCAGCTCCCCGGGGTGGGGTGGCTACACCTTC.

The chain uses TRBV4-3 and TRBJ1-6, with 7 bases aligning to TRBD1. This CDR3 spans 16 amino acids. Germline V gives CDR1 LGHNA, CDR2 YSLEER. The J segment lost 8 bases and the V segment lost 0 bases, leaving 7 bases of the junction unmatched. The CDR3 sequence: CASSQDLVGGDSPLHF. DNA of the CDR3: TGCGCCAGCAGCCAAGATCTAGTAGGGGGCGATTCACCCCTCCACTTT.

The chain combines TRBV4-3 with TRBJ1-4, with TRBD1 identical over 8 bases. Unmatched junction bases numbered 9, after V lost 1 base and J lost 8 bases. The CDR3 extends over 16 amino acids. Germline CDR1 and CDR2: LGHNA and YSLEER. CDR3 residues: CASSQAAGGFKEKLFF. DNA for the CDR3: TGCGCCAGCAGCCAAGCGGCAGGGGGCTTTAAGGAAAAACTGTTTTTT.

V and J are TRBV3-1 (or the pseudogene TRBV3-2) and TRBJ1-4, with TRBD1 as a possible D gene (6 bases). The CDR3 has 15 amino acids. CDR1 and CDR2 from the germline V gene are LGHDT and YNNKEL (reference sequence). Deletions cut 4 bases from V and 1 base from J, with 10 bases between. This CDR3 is CASSPGGLTNEKLFF. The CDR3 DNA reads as TGTGCCAGCAGCCCGGGGGGGCTAACTAATGAAAAACTGTTTTTT.

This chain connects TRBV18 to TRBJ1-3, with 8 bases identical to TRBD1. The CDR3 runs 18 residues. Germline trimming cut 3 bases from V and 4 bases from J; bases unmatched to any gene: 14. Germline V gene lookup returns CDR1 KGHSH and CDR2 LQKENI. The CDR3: CASSPTPGQGTWGNTIYF. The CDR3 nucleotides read TGTGCCAGCTCACCTACCCCTGGACAGGGAACGTGGGGAAACACCATATATTTT.

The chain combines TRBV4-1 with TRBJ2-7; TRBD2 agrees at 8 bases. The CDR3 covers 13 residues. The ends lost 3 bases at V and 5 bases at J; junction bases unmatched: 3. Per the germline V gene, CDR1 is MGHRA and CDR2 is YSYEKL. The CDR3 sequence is CASSHPGGDEQYF. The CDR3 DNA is TGCGCCAGCAGCCACCCCGGGGGGGACGAGCAGTACTTC.

The CDR3 here is CASSRTGEVQPQHF. As DNA, the CDR3 is TGTGCCAGCAGCCGTACAGGGGAGGTACAGCCCCAGCATTTT. This sequence joins TRBV7-3 and TRBJ1-5, with 7 bases matching TRBD1. CDR1 and CDR2 from the germline V gene are SGHTA and FQGTGA. The CDR3 is made up of 14 amino acids. J lost 7 bases, V lost 5 bases, and 8 bases had no gene match.